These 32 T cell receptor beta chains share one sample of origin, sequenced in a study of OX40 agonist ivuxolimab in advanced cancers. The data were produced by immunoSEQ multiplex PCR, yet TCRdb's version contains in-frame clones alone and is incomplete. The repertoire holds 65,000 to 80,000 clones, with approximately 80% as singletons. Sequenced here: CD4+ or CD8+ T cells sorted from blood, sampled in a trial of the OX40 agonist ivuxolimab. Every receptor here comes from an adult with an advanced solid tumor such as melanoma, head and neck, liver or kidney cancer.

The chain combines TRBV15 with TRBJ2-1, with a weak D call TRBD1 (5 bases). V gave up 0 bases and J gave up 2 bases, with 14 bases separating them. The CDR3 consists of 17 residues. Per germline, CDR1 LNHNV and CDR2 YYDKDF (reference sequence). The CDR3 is CATSRDLGAPPYNEQFF. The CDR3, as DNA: TGTGCCACCAGCAGAGATCTTGGGGCGCCCCCCTACAATGAGCAGTTCTTC.

CDR3: CATRTGGQPQHF. The CDR3 DNA follows: TGTGCCACCAGGACAGGTGGACAGCCCCAGCATTTT. The V call is TRBV6-6, the J call TRBJ1-5; 7 bases agree with TRBD1. The V segment lost 10 bases and the J segment 7 bases; nucleotides outside the gene matches: 7. The V gene's germline CDR1 is MNHNY and CDR2 SVGAGI (reference sequence). The CDR3 has 12 amino acids.

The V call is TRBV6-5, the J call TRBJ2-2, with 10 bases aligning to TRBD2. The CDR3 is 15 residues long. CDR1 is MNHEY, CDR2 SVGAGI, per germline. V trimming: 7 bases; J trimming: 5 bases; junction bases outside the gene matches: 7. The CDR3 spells CASMRGTSDTGELFF. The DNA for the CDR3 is TGTGCCAGCATGCGGGGGACTAGCGATACCGGGGAGCTGTTTTTT.

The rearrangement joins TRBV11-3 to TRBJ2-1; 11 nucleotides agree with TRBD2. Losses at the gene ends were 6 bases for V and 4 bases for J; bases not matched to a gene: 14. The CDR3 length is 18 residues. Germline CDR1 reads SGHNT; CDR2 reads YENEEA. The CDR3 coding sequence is TGTGCCAGCAGGTCTCCCCTTAGCGGGAGGGCCACTTACAATGAGCAGTTCTTC. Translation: CASRSPLSGRATYNEQFF.

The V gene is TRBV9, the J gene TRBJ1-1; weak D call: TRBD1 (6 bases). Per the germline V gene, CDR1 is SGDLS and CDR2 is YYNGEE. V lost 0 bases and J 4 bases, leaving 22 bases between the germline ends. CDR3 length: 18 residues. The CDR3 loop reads CASSVGREGRRGGTEAFF. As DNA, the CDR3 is TGTGCCAGCAGCGTAGGGAGAGAGGGACGGAGAGGGGGCACTGAAGCTTTCTTT.

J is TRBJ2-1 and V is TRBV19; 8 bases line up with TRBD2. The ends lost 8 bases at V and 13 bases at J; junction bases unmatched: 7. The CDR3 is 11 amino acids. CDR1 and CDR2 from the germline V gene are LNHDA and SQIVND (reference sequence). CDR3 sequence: CASSPGGGQFF. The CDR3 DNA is TGTGCCAGTTCGCCCGGGGGGGGACAGTTCTTC. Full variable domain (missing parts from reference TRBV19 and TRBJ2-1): DGGITQSPKYLFRKEGQNVTLSCEQNLNHDAMYWYRQDPGQGLRLIYYSQIVNDFQKGDIAEGYSVSREKKESFPLTVTSAQKNPTAFYLCASSPGGGQFFGPGTRLTVL.

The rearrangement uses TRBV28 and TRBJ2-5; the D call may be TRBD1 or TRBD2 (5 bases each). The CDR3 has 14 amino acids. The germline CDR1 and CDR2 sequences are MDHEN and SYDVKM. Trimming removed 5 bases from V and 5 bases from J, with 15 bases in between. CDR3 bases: TGTGCCAGCAGTATACATACCGGGACGGAGACCCAGTACTTC. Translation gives CASSIHTGTETQYF.

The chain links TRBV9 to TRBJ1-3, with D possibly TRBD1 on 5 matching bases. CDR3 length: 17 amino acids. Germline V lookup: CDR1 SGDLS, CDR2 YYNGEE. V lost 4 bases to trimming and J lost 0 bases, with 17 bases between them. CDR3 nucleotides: TGTGCCAGCAGCCCTCGGGACGGCGCCCGCTCTGGAAACACCATATATTTT. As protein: CASSPRDGARSGNTIYF.

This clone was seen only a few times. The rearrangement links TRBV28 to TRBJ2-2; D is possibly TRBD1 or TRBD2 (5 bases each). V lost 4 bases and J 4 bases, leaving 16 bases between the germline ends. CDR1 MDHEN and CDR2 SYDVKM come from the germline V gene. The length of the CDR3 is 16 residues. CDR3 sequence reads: CASSSPGTVVTGELFF. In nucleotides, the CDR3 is TGTGCCAGCAGTTCCCCCGGGACGGTGGTCACCGGGGAGCTGTTTTTT.

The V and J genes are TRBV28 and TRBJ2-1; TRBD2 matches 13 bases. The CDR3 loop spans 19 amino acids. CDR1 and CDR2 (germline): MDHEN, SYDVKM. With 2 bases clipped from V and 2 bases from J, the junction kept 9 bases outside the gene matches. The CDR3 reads CASSLPRPGLAGPYNEQFF. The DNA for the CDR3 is TGTGCCAGCAGTTTACCCCGACCGGGACTAGCGGGACCCTACAATGAGCAGTTCTTC.

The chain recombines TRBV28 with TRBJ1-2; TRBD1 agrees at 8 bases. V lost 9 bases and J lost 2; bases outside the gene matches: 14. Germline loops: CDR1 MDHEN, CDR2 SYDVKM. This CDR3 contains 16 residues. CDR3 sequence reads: CASRSQGQGENYGYTF. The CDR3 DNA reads TGTGCCAGTAGGTCTCAAGGACAGGGAGAAAACTATGGCTACACCTTC.

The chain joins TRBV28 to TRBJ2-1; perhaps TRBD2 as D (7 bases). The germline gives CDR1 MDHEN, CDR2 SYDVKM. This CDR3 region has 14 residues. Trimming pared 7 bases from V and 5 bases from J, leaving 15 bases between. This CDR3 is CASTEGGGHNEQFF. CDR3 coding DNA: TGTGCCAGCACCGAAGGGGGGGGCCACAATGAGCAGTTCTTC. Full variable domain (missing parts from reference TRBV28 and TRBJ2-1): DVKVTQSSRYLVKRTGEKVFLECVQDMDHENMFWYRQDPGLGLRLIYFSYDVKMKEKGDIPEGYSVSREKKERFSLILESASTNQTSMYLCASTEGGGHNEQFFGPGTRLTVL.

The CDR3 spells CASPGVSPLHF. The CDR3 coding sequence is TGTGCCAGCCCGGGGGTTTCACCCCTCCACTTT. This chain uses TRBV6-5 with TRBJ1-6; D is perhaps TRBD1 (5 bases). The CDR3 sequence is 11 residues long. Trimming pared 8 bases from V and 9 bases from J, leaving 8 bases between. Germline-derived CDR1 and CDR2 are MNHEY and SVGAGI.

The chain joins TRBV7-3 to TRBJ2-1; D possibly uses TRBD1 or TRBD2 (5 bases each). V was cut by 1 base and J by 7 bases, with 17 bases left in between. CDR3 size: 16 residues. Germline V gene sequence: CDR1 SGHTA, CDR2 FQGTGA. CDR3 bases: TGTGCCAGCAGCTTAATGGGACCTCTGGGAGAAAATGAGCAGTTCTTC. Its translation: CASSLMGPLGENEQFF.

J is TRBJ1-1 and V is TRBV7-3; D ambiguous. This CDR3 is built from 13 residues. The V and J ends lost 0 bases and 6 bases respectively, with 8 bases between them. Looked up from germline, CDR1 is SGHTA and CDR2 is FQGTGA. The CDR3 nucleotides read TGTGCCAGCAGCTTAACCCATTTCTCTGAAGCTTTCTTT. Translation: CASSLTHFSEAFF.

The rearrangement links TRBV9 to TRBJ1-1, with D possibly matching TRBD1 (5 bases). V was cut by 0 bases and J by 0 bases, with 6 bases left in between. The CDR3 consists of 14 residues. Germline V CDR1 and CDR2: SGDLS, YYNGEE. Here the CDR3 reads CASSVGGMNTEAFF. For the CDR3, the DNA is TGTGCCAGCAGCGTAGGGGGCATGAACACTGAAGCTTTCTTT. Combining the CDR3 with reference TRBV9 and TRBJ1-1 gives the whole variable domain DSGVTQTPKHLITATGQRVTLRCSPRSGDLSVYWYQQSLDQGLQFLIQYYNGEERAKGNILERFSAQQFPDLHSELNLSSLELGDSALYFCASSVGGMNTEAFFGQGTRLTVV.

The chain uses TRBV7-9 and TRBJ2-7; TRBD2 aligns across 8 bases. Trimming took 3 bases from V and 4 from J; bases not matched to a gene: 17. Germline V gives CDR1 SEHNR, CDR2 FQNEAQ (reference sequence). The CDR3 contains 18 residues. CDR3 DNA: TGTGCCAGCAGCTTGGGGACTAGTTCTTATAGTACCCTATACGAGCAGTACTTC. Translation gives CASSLGTSSYSTLYEQYF.

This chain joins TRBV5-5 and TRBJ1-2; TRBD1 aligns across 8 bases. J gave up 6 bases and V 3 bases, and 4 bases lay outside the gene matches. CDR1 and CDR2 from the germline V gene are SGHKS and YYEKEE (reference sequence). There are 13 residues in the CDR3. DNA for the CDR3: TGTGCCAGCAGCTCAGGGGGCGGGGATGGCTACACCTTC. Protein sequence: CASSSGGGDGYTF.

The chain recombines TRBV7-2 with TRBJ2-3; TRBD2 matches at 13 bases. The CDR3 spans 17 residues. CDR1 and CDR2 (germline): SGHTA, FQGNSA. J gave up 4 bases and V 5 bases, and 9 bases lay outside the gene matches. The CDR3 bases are TGTGCCAGCAGCCCGCGACTAGCGGGGGGCCTGGCAGATACGCAGTATTTT. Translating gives CASSPRLAGGLADTQYF.

DNA of the CDR3: TGCGCCAGCAGCTTGGGGCAGCGGGGGATTACCTACGAGCAGTACTTC. Its protein is CASSLGQRGITYEQYF. The V and J genes are TRBV5-1 and TRBJ2-7; 8 bases line up with TRBD2. The CDR3 contains 16 residues. Per the germline V gene, CDR1 is SGHRS and CDR2 is YFSETQ. Trimming took 0 bases from V and 2 from J; bases not matched to a gene: 7.

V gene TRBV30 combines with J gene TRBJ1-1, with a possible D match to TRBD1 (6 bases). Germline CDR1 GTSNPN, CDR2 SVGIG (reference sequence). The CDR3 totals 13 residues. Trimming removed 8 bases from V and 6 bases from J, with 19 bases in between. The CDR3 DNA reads TGTGCCGAAAGCTGGAAGGGGGGGGCTGAAGCTTTCTTT. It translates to CAESWKGGAEAFF.

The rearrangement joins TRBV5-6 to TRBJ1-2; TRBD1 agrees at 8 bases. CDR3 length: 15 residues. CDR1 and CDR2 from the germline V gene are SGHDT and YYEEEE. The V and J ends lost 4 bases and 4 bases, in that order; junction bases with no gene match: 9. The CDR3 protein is CASSGGQGLVYGYTF. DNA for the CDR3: TGTGCCAGCAGCGGAGGACAGGGCCTGGTCTATGGCTACACCTTC.

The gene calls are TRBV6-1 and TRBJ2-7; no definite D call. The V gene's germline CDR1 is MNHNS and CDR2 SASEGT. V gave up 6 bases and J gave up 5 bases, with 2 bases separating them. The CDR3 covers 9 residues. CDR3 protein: CASRNEQYV. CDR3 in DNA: TGTGCCAGCAGAAACGAGCAGTACGTC.

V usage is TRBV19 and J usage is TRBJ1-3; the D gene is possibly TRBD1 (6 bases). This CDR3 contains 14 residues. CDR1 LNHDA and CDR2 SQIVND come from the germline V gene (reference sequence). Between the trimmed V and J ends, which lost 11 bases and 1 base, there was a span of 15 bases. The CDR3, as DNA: TGTGCCCCGAGGCAGGGGTTTTCTGGAAACACCATATATTTT. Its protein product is CAPRQGFSGNTIYF.

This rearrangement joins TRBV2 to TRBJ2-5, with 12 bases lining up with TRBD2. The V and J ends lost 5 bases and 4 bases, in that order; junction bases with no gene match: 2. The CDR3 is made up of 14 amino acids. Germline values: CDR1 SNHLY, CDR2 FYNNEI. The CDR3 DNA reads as TGTGCCAGCAGTATACTAGCGGGGGGAGAGACCCAGTACTTC. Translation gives CASSILAGGETQYF. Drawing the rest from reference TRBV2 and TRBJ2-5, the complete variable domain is EPEVTQTPSHQVTQMGQEVILRCVPISNHLYFYWYRQILGQKVEFLVSFYNNEISEKSEIFDDQFSVERPDGSNFTLKIRSTKLEDSAMYFCASSILAGGETQYFGPGTRLLVL.

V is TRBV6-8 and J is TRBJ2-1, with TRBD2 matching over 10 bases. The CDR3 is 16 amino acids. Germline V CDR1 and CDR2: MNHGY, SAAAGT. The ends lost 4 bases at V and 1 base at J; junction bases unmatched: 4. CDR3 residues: CASSSGLAFSYNEQFF. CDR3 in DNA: TGTGCCAGCAGTTCGGGACTAGCGTTTTCCTACAATGAGCAGTTCTTC.

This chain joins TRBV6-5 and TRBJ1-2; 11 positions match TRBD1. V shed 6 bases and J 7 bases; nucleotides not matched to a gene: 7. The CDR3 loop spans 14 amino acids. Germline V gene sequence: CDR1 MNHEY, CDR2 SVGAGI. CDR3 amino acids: CASRPPGQGGGYTF. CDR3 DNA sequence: TGTGCCAGCAGGCCCCCGGGACAGGGGGGTGGCTACACCTTC.

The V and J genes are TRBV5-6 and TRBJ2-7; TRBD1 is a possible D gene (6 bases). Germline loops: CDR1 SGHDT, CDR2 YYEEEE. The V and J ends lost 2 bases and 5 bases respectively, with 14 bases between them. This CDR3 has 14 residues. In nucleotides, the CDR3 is TGTGCCAGCAGCTTACAGGGTATCGTCGACGAGCAGTACGTC. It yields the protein CASSLQGIVDEQYV.

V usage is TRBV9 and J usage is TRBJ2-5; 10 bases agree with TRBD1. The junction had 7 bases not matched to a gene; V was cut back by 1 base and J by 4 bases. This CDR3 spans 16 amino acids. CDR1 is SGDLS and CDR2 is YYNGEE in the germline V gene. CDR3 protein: CASSVSTGGSGETQYF. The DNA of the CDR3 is TGTGCCAGCAGCGTATCGACAGGGGGCAGTGGAGAGACCCAGTACTTC.

The CDR3 nucleotides are TGTGCCAGCAGTGAATCCGCAGGGGCGCACACTGAAGCTTTCTTT. This translates into CASSESAGAHTEAFF. The gene calls are TRBV25-1 and TRBJ1-1; tentatively, D is TRBD1 (6 bases). This CDR3 region has 15 residues. CDR1 is MGHDK, CDR2 SYGVNS, per germline. Trimming took 1 base from V and 3 from J, leaving 12 bases between them.

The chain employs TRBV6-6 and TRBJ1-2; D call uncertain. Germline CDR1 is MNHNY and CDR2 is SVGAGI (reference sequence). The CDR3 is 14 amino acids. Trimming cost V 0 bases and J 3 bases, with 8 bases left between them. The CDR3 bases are TGTGCCAGCAGTTACTCTACATACGACTATGGCTACACCTTC. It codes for CASSYSTYDYGYTF.

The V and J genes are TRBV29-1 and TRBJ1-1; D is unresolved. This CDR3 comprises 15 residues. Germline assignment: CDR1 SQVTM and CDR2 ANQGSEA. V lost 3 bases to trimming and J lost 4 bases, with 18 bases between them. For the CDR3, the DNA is TGCAGCGTTGACCCAGAGACAACCCGTGGCACTGAAGCTTTCTTT. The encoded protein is CSVDPETTRGTEAFF.